The 20 T cell receptor beta chains in this list originate from one sample, sequenced in a study of CD8 T cells in Susac syndrome. Random hexamers were used to reverse transcribe the RNA input (about 0.45 to 1 ug). TCRdb reprocessed the immunoSEQ multiplex PCR reads with MiXCR, giving one entry per CDR3 protein. The sample records roughly 140,000 distinct CDR3 sequences, 95% being singletons. Sequenced sample: CD4+ T cells from PBMCs. These receptors originate from a human donor with Susac syndrome.

The chain is built from TRBV7-2 and TRBJ1-5; D is uncertain. V dropped 1 base and J dropped 5 bases, with 12 bases sitting between them. Germline V gene lookup returns CDR1 SGHTA and CDR2 FQGNSA. The CDR3 is 15 amino acids. The chain's CDR3 is CASSLDGTPYQPQHF. The CDR3 region has the DNA TGTGCCAGCAGCTTAGACGGAACTCCTTATCAGCCCCAGCATTTT.

The CDR3 spells CATSGGTGDRETQYF. CDR3 in DNA: TGTGCCACCAGTGGTGGGACAGGGGATCGAGAGACCCAGTACTTC. The chain is built from TRBV24-1 and TRBJ2-5; 10 positions agree with TRBD1. CDR3 length equals 15 residues. CDR1 KGHDR and CDR2 SFDVKD come from the germline V gene. Unmatched junction bases numbered 6, after V lost 5 bases and J lost 4 bases.

This chain links TRBV7-3 with TRBJ2-7; possible D gene TRBD2, 6 bases. Trimming cost V 0 bases and J 5 bases, with 14 bases left between them. This CDR3 spans 15 amino acids. Germline values: CDR1 SGHTA, CDR2 FQGTGA. The chain's CDR3 is CASSLTGRRADEQYF. CDR3 sequence (DNA): TGTGCCAGCAGCTTAACGGGAAGGAGGGCGGACGAGCAGTACTTC.

Here the CDR3 reads CASSLGTGGTDTQYF. CDR3 in DNA: TGTGCCAGCAGCCTCGGGACAGGGGGCACAGATACGCAGTATTTT. The chain combines TRBV5-6 with TRBJ2-3, with 10 bases lining up with TRBD1. The CDR3 is 15 residues long. Trimming removed 4 bases from V and 1 base from J; junction bases left unmatched: 3. CDR1 is SGHDT, CDR2 YYEEEE, per germline.

CDR3 loop: CASSQATGVTEAFF. In DNA form, the CDR3 reads TGCGCCAGCAGCCAAGCGACAGGGGTGACTGAAGCTTTCTTT. The chain combines TRBV4-1 with TRBJ1-1; 8 bases match TRBD1. Germline trimming cut 1 base from V and 5 bases from J; bases unmatched to any gene: 3. The CDR3 is made up of 14 amino acids. In germline, CDR1 is MGHRA, CDR2 YSYEKL.

The chain couples TRBV20-1 to TRBJ1-2, with TRBD1 matching over 11 bases. This CDR3 is 14 amino acids long. Looked up from germline, CDR1 is DFQATT and CDR2 is SNEGSKA (reference sequence). The junction had 4 bases not matched to a gene; V was cut back by 5 bases and J by 2 bases. The CDR3 loop reads CSAAGQGANYGYTF. CDR3 coding DNA: TGCAGTGCTGCTGGACAGGGGGCGAACTATGGCTACACCTTC.

The chain employs TRBV20-1 and TRBJ2-7; D is possibly TRBD2 (5 bases). The V gene lost 2 bases and the J gene lost 2 bases, with 22 bases spanning the gap. CDR3 length: 17 residues. Germline loops: CDR1 DFQATT, CDR2 SNEGSKA (reference sequence). CDR3 protein: CSARLSGGTHQTYEQYF. DNA for the CDR3: TGCAGTGCTAGACTCTCCGGAGGAACACATCAAACCTACGAGCAGTACTTC.

This clonotype was counted a single time. The chain carries TRBV20-1 and TRBJ2-3; D is possibly TRBD1 or TRBD2 (5 bases each). Germline CDR1 reads DFQATT; CDR2 reads SNEGSKA (reference sequence). The CDR3 length is 11 residues. The V end was cut by 8 bases, the J end by 5 bases, with 11 bases between. As DNA, the CDR3 is TGCAGTCCAAGAGGGGAAGATACGCAGTATTTT. This encodes CSPRGEDTQYF.

The rearrangement joins TRBV2 to TRBJ2-7; TRBD1 matches at 10 bases. The V segment lost 6 bases and the J segment 6 bases; nucleotides outside the gene matches: 2. This CDR3 has 12 residues. CDR1 is SNHLY, CDR2 FYNNEI, per germline. The CDR3 region is CASRDRGFEQYF. The CDR3 nucleotides read TGTGCCAGCAGGGACAGGGGGTTCGAGCAGTACTTC.

The gene calls are TRBV13 and TRBJ2-6; D not certain. V lost 6 bases and J 1 base, leaving 7 bases between the germline ends. This CDR3 spans 14 amino acids. The germline V gene has CDR1 PRHDT and CDR2 FYEKMQ (reference sequence). The CDR3 DNA is TGTGCCAGCAGTTTTAGATCTGGGGCCAACGTCCTGACTTTC. This gives the protein CASSFRSGANVLTF.

This chain connects TRBV5-1 to TRBJ2-5, with D perhaps TRBD1 or TRBD2 (6 bases each). This CDR3 contains 14 residues. CDR1 and CDR2 from the germline V gene are SGHRS and YFSETQ. Trimming shortened V by 5 bases and J by 5 bases, and 16 bases separated the two germline ends. As DNA, the CDR3 is TGCGCCAGCAGAGGGACAACGGGGGCTGAGACCCAGTACTTC. Its translation is CASRGTTGAETQYF.

The chain has TRBV11-2 and TRBJ2-1; D perhaps matches TRBD1 (5 bases). CDR3 length: 13 amino acids. Looked up from germline, CDR1 is SGHAT and CDR2 is FQNNGV. The V gene lost 6 bases and the J gene lost 7 bases, with 13 bases spanning the gap. The CDR3 DNA reads TGTGCCAGCAGACCATCAGGGCGGAATGAGCAGTTCTTC. This translates into CASRPSGRNEQFF.

The V gene is TRBV19, the J gene TRBJ2-4; D uncertain. This CDR3 is built from 15 residues. Deletions cut 3 bases from V and 0 bases from J, with 9 bases between. Germline V gene lookup returns CDR1 LNHDA and CDR2 SQIVND (reference sequence). The CDR3 is CASSMLDIAKNIQYF. CDR3 bases: TGTGCCAGTAGTATGTTAGATATAGCCAAAAACATTCAGTACTTC. Full variable domain (remainder filled in from reference TRBV19 and TRBJ2-4): DGGITQSPKYLFRKEGQNVTLSCEQNLNHDAMYWYRQDPGQGLRLIYYSQIVNDFQKGDIAEGYSVSREKKESFPLTVTSAQKNPTAFYLCASSMLDIAKNIQYFGAGTRLSVL.

The chain links TRBV7-9 to TRBJ1-2; D is perhaps TRBD1 (6 bases). The CDR3 is made up of 11 amino acids. Trimming took off 10 bases at V and 4 bases at J, with 10 bases between the two ends. The germline gives CDR1 SEHNR, CDR2 FQNEAQ (reference sequence). Written as DNA, the CDR3 is TGTGCCACCGGGACACCCTATGGCTACACCTTC. Translating gives CATGTPYGYTF. Based on the CDR3 plus reference TRBV7-9 and TRBJ1-2, the full variable domain is DTGVSQNPRHKITKRGQNVTFRCDPISEHNRLYWYRQTLGQGPEFLTYFQNEAQLEKSRLLSDRFSAERPKGSFSTLEIQRTEQGDSAMYLCATGTPYGYTFGSGTRLTVV.

This clonotype occurred once. The chain couples TRBV20-1 to TRBJ2-1; the match to TRBD2 covers 8 bases. The CDR3 length is 13 residues. V was pared by 6 bases and J by 6 bases, with 7 bases of the junction left unmatched. Germline CDR1 DFQATT, CDR2 SNEGSKA (reference sequence). The CDR3 loop reads CSALGLVSNEQFF. CDR3 sequence (DNA): TGCAGTGCGCTGGGACTAGTCAGCAATGAGCAGTTCTTC.

This clonotype was recorded a few times. The rearrangement uses TRBV12-3 or TRBV12-4 and TRBJ1-5; maybe TRBD1 (5 bases). This CDR3 region has 13 residues. The ends were cut back, 8 bases at V and 6 bases at J, with 14 bases in the middle. CDR3 region: CASRGGLRQPQHF. Written as DNA, the CDR3 is TGTGCCAGCCGGGGGGGTCTTCGTCAGCCCCAGCATTTT.

The genes are TRBV6-6 and TRBJ2-1, with 11 bases that match TRBD1. The CDR3 is made up of 14 amino acids. Germline CDR1 is MNHNY and CDR2 is SVGAGI (reference sequence). V was pared by 7 bases and J by 6 bases, with 5 bases of the junction left unmatched. The CDR3 DNA follows: TGTGCCAGCAACACCGGGACAGGGGGCAATGAGCAGTTCTTC. Translated, it gives CASNTGTGGNEQFF.

J is TRBJ1-5 and V is TRBV19; D is possibly TRBD1 (5 bases). V gave up 5 bases and J gave up 6 bases, with 14 bases separating them. This CDR3 has 14 residues. Germline V gives CDR1 LNHDA, CDR2 SQIVND (reference sequence). The CDR3 sequence is CASSHRGAGQPQHF. In nucleotides, the CDR3 is TGTGCCAGTAGTCATAGGGGCGCGGGTCAGCCCCAGCATTTT.

V is TRBV27 and J is TRBJ1-1; no clear D. The CDR3 extends over 10 amino acids. V was clipped by 5 bases and J by 5 bases, with 3 bases between them. The germline V gene has CDR1 MNHEY and CDR2 SMNVEV (reference sequence). This chain's CDR3 is CASSKTEAFF. CDR3 coding DNA: TGTGCCAGCAGTAAGACTGAAGCTTTCTTT.

The CDR3 nucleotides read TGTGCCAGCAGCCAACGCCTCACAGATACGCAGTATTTT. It codes for CASSQRLTDTQYF. The rearrangement uses TRBV14 and TRBJ2-3, with unresolved D. V was clipped by 2 bases and J by 2 bases, with 5 bases between them. Germline V gives CDR1 SGHDN, CDR2 FVKESK. This CDR3 is built from 13 residues.